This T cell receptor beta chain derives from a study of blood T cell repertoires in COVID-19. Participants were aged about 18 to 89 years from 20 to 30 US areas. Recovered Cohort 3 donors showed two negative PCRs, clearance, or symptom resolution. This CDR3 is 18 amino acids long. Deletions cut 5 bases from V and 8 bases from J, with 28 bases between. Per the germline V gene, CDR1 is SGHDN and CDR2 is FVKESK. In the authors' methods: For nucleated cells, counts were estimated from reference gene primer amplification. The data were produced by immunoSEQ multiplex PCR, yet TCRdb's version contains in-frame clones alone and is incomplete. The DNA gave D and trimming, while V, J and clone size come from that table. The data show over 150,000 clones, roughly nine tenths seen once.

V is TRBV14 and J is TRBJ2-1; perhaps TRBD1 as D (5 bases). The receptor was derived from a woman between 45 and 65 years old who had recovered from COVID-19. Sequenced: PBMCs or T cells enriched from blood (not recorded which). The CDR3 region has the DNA TGTGCCAGCAGCTCTAAACCCCCGACCCCCAGGGTACACGATGAGCAGTTCTTC. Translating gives CASSSKPPTPRVHDEQFF.